A single sample is the source of the 21 T cell receptor beta chains below, sequenced in a study of PD-L1 blockade in urothelial cancer. TCRdb's table, derived via immunoSEQ multiplex PCR, lists solely in-frame clones and lacks some. The table has 30,000 to 40,000 clones, about 83% seen once. The starting material was PBMCs, obtained around atezolizumab (anti-PD-L1) treatment. The receptors stem from a man in his sixties with urothelial cancer.

This sequence joins TRBV19 and TRBJ1-4; perhaps TRBD1 as D (5 bases). The V gene's germline CDR1 is LNHDA and CDR2 SQIVND (reference sequence). Trimming removed 6 bases at V and 8 bases at J, with 19 bases between. The CDR3 is made up of 15 amino acids. As DNA, the CDR3 is TGTGCCAGTAGAACAAGGGGAGGGGATGGCGAAAAACTGTTTTTT. Protein: CASRTRGGDGEKLFF.

This chain connects TRBV19 to TRBJ2-1; 9 nucleotides agree with TRBD2. Unmatched junction bases numbered 15, after V lost 2 bases and J lost 10 bases. In germline, CDR1 is LNHDA, CDR2 SQIVND (reference sequence). The CDR3 contains 17 residues. CDR3 residues: CASSITGGGAIGVEQFF. As DNA, the CDR3 is TGTGCCAGTAGTATAACAGGCGGGGGGGCCATAGGGGTGGAGCAGTTCTTC.

In regard to this clone: This sample also contains other DNA sequences that code for the same CDR3. DNA of the CDR3: TGTGCCAGCAGGAGGACTAGCGGGGGGAGCTCCTACAATGAGCAGTTCTTC. It encodes CASRRTSGGSSYNEQFF. The gene calls are TRBV7-2 and TRBJ2-1; 14 positions match TRBD2. The trim removed 6 bases at V and 0 bases at J, leaving 4 bases unmatched. Germline CDR1 and CDR2: SGHTA and FQGNSA. This CDR3 region has 17 residues.

The CDR3 DNA reads as TGTGCCACCGCTCCCGTCCTGCCGGGACTCCCCCCCTACGAGCAGTACTTC. It encodes CATAPVLPGLPPYEQYF. The rearrangement uses TRBV7-9 and TRBJ2-7; maybe TRBD2 (6 bases). Germline V gives CDR1 SEHNR, CDR2 FQNEAQ (reference sequence). V gave up 10 bases and J gave up 2 bases, with 27 bases separating them. The CDR3 totals 17 residues. The entire variable domain, with the rest obtained from reference TRBV7-9 and TRBJ2-7, is as follows: DTGVSQNPRHKITKRGQNVTFRCDPISEHNRLYWYRQTLGQGPEFLTYFQNEAQLEKSRLLSDRFSAERPKGSFSTLEIQRTEQGDSAMYLCATAPVLPGLPPYEQYFGPGTRLTVT.

V gene TRBV28 combines with J gene TRBJ2-7; 9 nucleotides align to TRBD2. The CDR3 runs 15 residues. Germline lookup yields CDR1 MDHEN and CDR2 SYDVKM. The J segment lost 3 bases and the V segment lost 4 bases, leaving 7 bases of the junction unmatched. CDR3 loop: CASSSASGVYYEQYF. DNA for the CDR3: TGTGCCAGCAGTTCTGCTAGCGGGGTGTACTACGAGCAGTACTTC.

The rearrangement joins TRBV2 to TRBJ2-5, with TRBD2 identical over 9 bases. Germline assignment: CDR1 SNHLY and CDR2 FYNNEI. With 6 bases clipped from V and 9 bases from J, the junction kept 5 bases outside the gene matches. The CDR3 contains 12 residues. The CDR3 DNA reads as TGTGCCAGCAGAGTAGCGGGGGAATCCCAGTACTTC. Amino acids: CASRVAGESQYF. Full variable domain (outside the CDR3, taken from reference TRBV2 and TRBJ2-5): EPEVTQTPSHQVTQMGQEVILRCVPISNHLYFYWYRQILGQKVEFLVSFYNNEISEKSEIFDDQFSVERPDGSNFTLKIRSTKLEDSAMYFCASRVAGESQYFGPGTRLLVL.

The rearrangement joins TRBV28 to TRBJ2-3; 15 bases match TRBD2. The length of the CDR3 is 19 residues. V lost 6 bases, J lost 0 bases, and 10 bases stayed unmatched. Germline CDR1 is MDHEN and CDR2 is SYDVKM. The chain's CDR3 is CASSPGLAGGTPSTDTQYF. The DNA for the CDR3 is TGTGCCAGCAGCCCAGGACTAGCGGGAGGGACCCCTAGCACAGATACGCAGTATTTT.

The chain uses TRBV11-2 and TRBJ2-2, with D perhaps matching TRBD2 (5 bases). V was trimmed by 1 base and J by 8 bases, leaving 17 bases between them. CDR3 length equals 16 residues. Germline-derived CDR1 and CDR2 are SGHAT and FQNNGV. The CDR3 region has the DNA TGTGCCAGCAGCTTAGGTCGCGGGCACATGTCTGGGGAGCTGTTTTTT. Translating it yields CASSLGRGHMSGELFF.

The chain carries TRBV5-1 and TRBJ2-1, with 11 bases identical to TRBD2. The CDR3 runs to 16 residues. The J segment lost 4 bases and the V segment lost 4 bases, leaving 7 bases of the junction unmatched. Germline V gene data show CDR1 as SGHRS and CDR2 as YFSETQ. CDR3 bases: TGCGCCAGCAGCCGAACAACTAGCGGGAGTTACAATGAGCAGTTCTTC. It translates to CASSRTTSGSYNEQFF.

This chain uses TRBV5-1 with TRBJ1-4; D possibly corresponds to TRBD1 (6 bases). This CDR3 contains 13 residues. Germline-derived CDR1 and CDR2 are SGHRS and YFSETQ. The V end lost 1 base, the J end lost 7 bases, and 8 bases lay between the germline ends. This chain's CDR3 is CASSLWTAEKLFF. The CDR3 region has the DNA TGCGCCAGCAGCTTGTGGACAGCTGAAAAACTGTTTTTT.

The V gene is TRBV28, the J gene TRBJ2-1, with D perhaps matching TRBD2 (5 bases). V lost 7 bases and J lost 9, with 10 bases in between. Germline CDR1 reads MDHEN; CDR2 reads SYDVKM. This CDR3 comprises 11 residues. The CDR3 loop is CASTRAGEQFF. The CDR3 bases are TGTGCCAGCACCCGGGCGGGTGAGCAGTTCTTC.

V gene TRBV5-6 combines with J gene TRBJ1-1; TRBD1 aligns across 7 bases. The V segment lost 4 bases and the J segment 0 bases; nucleotides outside the gene matches: 3. CDR3 length equals 14 residues. Germline V gene data show CDR1 as SGHDT and CDR2 as YYEEEE. This CDR3 is CASSRDSLNTEAFF. CDR3 coding DNA: TGTGCCAGCAGCCGGGACAGTTTGAACACTGAAGCTTTCTTT.

The V and J genes are TRBV10-1 and TRBJ2-2; D is perhaps TRBD2 (6 bases). The V end was cut by 8 bases, the J end by 4 bases, with 14 bases between. Germline CDR1 and CDR2: WNHNN and SYGVQD (reference sequence). This CDR3 comprises 14 residues. The CDR3 sequence is CASRGAGRTGELFF. CDR3 nucleotides: TGCGCCAGCCGCGGGGCAGGCCGCACCGGGGAGCTGTTTTTT.

This clone was found once. The rearrangement joins TRBV7-6 to TRBJ2-2; the match to TRBD2 covers 8 bases. Germline V gene sequence: CDR1 SGHVS, CDR2 FNYEAQ. CDR3 length equals 18 residues. The junction had 17 bases not matched to a gene; V was cut back by 4 bases and J by 7 bases. The DNA of the CDR3 is TGTGCCAGCAGCTCCACCCAAGTGGGACTAGAAGTGGGCGGGGAGCTGTTTTTT. Protein: CASSSTQVGLEVGGELFF.

This clone has more than one count but fewer than ten. The CDR3 region has the DNA TGTGCCAGCAGTGCCCGGACAGGCGCGCTTGCCTACGAGCAGTACTTC. Protein: CASSARTGALAYEQYF. V is TRBV2 and J is TRBJ2-7; 7 bases agree with TRBD1. CDR3 length: 16 residues. The V and J ends lost 4 bases and 2 bases, in that order; junction bases with no gene match: 11. Germline values: CDR1 SNHLY, CDR2 FYNNEI. The entire variable domain, with the rest obtained from reference TRBV2 and TRBJ2-7, is as follows: EPEVTQTPSHQVTQMGQEVILRCVPISNHLYFYWYRQILGQKVEFLVSFYNNEISEKSEIFDDQFSVERPDGSNFTLKIRSTKLEDSAMYFCASSARTGALAYEQYFGPGTRLTVT.

The gene calls are TRBV10-1 and TRBJ2-2; tentatively, D is TRBD2 (7 bases). The length of the CDR3 is 14 residues. The germline V and J ends were trimmed by 7 bases and 4 bases, with 13 bases remaining between them. The germline CDR1 and CDR2 sequences are WNHNN and SYGVQD (reference sequence). CDR3 sequence (DNA): TGCGCCAGCAAAGGGGGGGGTGTCACCGGGGAGCTGTTTTTT. It specifies CASKGGGVTGELFF.

This clone has a handful of counts. The chain carries TRBV6-5 and TRBJ2-1, with TRBD2 matching over 7 bases. From germline, CDR1 is MNHEY and CDR2 SVGAGI. Trimming at V came to 6 bases and at J to 0 bases, leaving 5 bases not matched to a gene. The CDR3 is made up of 15 amino acids. CDR3 loop: CASRRGSDSYNEQFF. Written as DNA, the CDR3 is TGTGCCAGCAGGCGCGGGAGCGACTCCTACAATGAGCAGTTCTTC.

The table lists this clone with a count of one. J is TRBJ2-7 and V is TRBV29-1; D gene uncertain. CDR3 length: 13 residues. Germline V gene lookup returns CDR1 SQVTM and CDR2 ANQGSEA. V gave up 7 bases and J gave up 1 base, with 14 bases separating them. CDR3 sequence (DNA): TGCAGCGCCTCCCCCTCGGGTTCCTACGAGCAGTACTTC. Its protein is CSASPSGSYEQYF.

V gene TRBV21-1 combines with J gene TRBJ1-5; the table's D call of TRBD1 was not tested on the DNA. TRBV21-1 is tagged as a pseudogene. The CDR3 length is 14 residues. The DNA for the CDR3 is TGTGCCAGCAGCAATCCCCCGAACAGTCAGCCCCAGCATTTT. Its protein product is CASSNPPNSQPQHF.

This rearrangement joins TRBV15 to TRBJ1-5; 9 nucleotides line up with TRBD1. The germline gives CDR1 LNHNV, CDR2 YYDKDF (reference sequence). The CDR3 has 15 amino acids. Losses at the gene ends were 1 base for V and 7 bases for J; bases not matched to a gene: 5. CDR3 DNA: TGTGCCACCAGCAGAGCCCCGGGACAGGGACAGCCCCAGCATTTT. This gives the protein CATSRAPGQGQPQHF.

This chain links TRBV21-1 with TRBJ1-4; the table's D call, TRBD1, was not checked against the DNA. TRBV21-1 is shown as a pseudogene. The CDR3 extends over 15 amino acids. The DNA for the CDR3 is TGTGCCAGCAGAGAAGGCGAGGGGGCTAATGAAAAACTGTTTTTT. This codes for CASREGEGANEKLFF.